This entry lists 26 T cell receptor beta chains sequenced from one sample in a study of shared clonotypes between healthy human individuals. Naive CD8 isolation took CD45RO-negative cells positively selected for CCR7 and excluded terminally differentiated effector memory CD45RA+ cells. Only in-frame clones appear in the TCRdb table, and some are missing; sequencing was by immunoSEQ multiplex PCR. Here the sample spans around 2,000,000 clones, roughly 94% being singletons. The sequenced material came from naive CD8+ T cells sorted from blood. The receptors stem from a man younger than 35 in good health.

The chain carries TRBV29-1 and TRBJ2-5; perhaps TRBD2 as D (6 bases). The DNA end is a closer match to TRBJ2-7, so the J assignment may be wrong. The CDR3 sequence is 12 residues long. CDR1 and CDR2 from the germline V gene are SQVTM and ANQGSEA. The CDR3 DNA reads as TGCAGCGTTGTGGGAGGAGACTACGAGCAGTACTTC. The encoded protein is CSVVGGDYEQYF.

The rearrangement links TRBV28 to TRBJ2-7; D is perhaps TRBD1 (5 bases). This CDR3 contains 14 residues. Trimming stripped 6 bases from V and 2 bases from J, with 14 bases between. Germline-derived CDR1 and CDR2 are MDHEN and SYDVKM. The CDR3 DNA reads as TGTGCCAGCAGCCCTGCTGGGGCCCCCTACGAGCAGTACTTC. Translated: CASSPAGAPYEQYF.

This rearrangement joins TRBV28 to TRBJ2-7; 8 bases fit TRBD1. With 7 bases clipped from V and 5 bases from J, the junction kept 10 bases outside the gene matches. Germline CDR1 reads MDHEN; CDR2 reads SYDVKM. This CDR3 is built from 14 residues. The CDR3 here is CASTGGETGDEQYF. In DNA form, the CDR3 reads TGTGCCAGCACCGGGGGAGAGACAGGGGACGAGCAGTACTTC.

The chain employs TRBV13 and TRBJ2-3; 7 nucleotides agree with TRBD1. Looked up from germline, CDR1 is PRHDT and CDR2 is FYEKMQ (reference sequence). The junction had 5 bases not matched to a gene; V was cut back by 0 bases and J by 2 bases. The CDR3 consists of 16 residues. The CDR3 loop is CASSLGQGVFTDTQYF. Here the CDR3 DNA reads TGTGCCAGCAGCTTAGGCCAGGGGGTATTCACAGATACGCAGTATTTT.

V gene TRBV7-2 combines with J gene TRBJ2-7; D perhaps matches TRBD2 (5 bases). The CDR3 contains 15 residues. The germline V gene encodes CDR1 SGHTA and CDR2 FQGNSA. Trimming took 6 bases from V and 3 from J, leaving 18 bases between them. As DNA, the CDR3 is TGTGCCAGCAGTTCAGTCACCGGGAAAAACTACGAGCAGTACTTC. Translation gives CASSSVTGKNYEQYF. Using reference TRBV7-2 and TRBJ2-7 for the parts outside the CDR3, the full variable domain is GAGVSQSPSNKVTEKGKDVELRCDPISGHTALYWYRQSLGQGLEFLIYFQGNSAPDKSGLPSDRFSAERTGGSVSTLTIQRTQQEDSAVYLCASSSVTGKNYEQYFGPGTRLTVT.

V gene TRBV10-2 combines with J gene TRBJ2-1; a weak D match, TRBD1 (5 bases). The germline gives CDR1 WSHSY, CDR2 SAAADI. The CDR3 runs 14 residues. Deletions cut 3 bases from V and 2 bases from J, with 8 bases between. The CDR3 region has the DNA TGCGCCAGCAGTGATACAGGACCCTACAATGAGCAGTTCTTC. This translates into CASSDTGPYNEQFF.

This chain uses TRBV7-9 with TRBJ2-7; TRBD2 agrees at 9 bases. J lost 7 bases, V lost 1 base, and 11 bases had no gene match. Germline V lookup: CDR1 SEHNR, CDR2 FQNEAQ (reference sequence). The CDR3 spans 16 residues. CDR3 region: CASSLELAGLTREQYF. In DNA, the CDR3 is TGTGCCAGCAGCTTAGAACTAGCGGGCCTAACGAGGGAGCAGTACTTC.

In DNA, the CDR3 is TGTGCCAGCAGCTTAGGGGTCCTAAATGAGCAGTTCTTC. This sequence encodes CASSLGVLNEQFF. This chain links TRBV7-3 with TRBJ2-1; the D is unclear. Germline V gene lookup returns CDR1 SGHTA and CDR2 FQGTGA. The CDR3 has 13 residues. V dropped 2 bases and J dropped 7 bases, with 9 bases sitting between them.

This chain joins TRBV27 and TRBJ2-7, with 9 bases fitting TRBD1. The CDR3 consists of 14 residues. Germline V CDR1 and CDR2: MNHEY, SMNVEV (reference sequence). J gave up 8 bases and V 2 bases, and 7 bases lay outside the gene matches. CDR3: CASSLMGQGSQQYF. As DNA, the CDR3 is TGTGCCAGCAGTTTAATGGGACAGGGATCCCAGCAGTACTTC.

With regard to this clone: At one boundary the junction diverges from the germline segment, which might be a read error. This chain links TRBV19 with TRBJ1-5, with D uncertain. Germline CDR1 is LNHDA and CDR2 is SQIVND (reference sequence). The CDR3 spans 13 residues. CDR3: CASSMEGHQPQHF. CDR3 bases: TGTGCCAGCAGTATGGAAGGGCATCAGCCCCAGCATTTT.

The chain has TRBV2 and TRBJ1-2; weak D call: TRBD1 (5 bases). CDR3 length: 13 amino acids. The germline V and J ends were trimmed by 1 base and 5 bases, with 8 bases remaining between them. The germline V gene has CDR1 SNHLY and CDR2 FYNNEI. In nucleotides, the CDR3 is TGTGCCAGCAGTGAAGTGGGGGTTTATGGCTACACCTTC. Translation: CASSEVGVYGYTF.

CDR3 sequence: CASSLTHTGDGYTF. DNA for the CDR3: TGCGCCAGCAGCTTGACGCACACAGGGGACGGCTACACCTTC. The chain has TRBV5-1 and TRBJ1-2, with 7 bases lining up with TRBD1. V was clipped by 1 base and J by 8 bases; unmatched bases: 8. Germline V gene sequence: CDR1 SGHRS, CDR2 YFSETQ. The CDR3 length is 14 residues.

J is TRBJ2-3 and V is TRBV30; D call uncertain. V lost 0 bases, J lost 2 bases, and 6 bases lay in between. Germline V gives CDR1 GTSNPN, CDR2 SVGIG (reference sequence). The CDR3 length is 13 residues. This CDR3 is CAWSVVNTDTQYF. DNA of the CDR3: TGTGCCTGGAGTGTAGTCAACACAGATACGCAGTATTTT. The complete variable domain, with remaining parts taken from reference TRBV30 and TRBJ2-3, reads SQTIHQWPATLVQPVGSPLSLECTVEGTSNPNLYWYRQAAGRGLQLLFYSVGIGQISSEVPQNLSASRPQDRQFILSSKKLLLSDSGFYLCAWSVVNTDTQYFGPGTRLTVL.

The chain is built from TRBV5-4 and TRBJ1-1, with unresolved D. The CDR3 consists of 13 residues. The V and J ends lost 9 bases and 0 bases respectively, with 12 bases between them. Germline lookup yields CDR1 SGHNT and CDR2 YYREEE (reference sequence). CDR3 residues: CAIDSEMNTEAFF. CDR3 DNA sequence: TGTGCCATCGACTCCGAGATGAACACTGAAGCTTTCTTT.

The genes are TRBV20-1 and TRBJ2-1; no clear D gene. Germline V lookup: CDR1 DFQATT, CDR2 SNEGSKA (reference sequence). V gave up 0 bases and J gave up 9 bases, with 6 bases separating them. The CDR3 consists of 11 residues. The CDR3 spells CSARDPGEQFF. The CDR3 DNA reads TGCAGTGCTAGAGATCCCGGTGAGCAGTTCTTC.

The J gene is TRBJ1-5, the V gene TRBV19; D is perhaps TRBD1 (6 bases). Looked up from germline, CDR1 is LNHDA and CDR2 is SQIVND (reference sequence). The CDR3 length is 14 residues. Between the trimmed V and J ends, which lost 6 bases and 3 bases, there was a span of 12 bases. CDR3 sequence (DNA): TGTGCCAGTAGCCCGGACAGCTACAATCAGCCCCAGCATTTT. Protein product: CASSPDSYNQPQHF.

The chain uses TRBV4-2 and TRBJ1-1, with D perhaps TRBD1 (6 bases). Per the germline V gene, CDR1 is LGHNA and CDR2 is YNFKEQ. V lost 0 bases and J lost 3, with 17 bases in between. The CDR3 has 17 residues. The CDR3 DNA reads TGTGCCAGCAGCCAAGATAAACAGGGCCTTGGGGACACTGAAGCTTTCTTT. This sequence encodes CASSQDKQGLGDTEAFF.

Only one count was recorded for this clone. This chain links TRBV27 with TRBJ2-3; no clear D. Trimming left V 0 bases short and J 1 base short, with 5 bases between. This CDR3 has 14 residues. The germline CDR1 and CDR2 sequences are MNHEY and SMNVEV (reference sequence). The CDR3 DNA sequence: TGTGCCAGCAGTTTATCACCTCGCACAGATACGCAGTATTTT. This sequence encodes CASSLSPRTDTQYF.

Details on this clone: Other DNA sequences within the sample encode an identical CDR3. The CDR3 reads CASSYSAGMNTEAFF. In DNA, the CDR3 is TGTGCCAGCAGTTACTCGGCAGGGATGAACACTGAAGCTTTCTTT. The V call is TRBV6-5, the J call TRBJ1-1; weak D call: TRBD1 (5 bases). Trimming cost V 0 bases and J 0 bases, with 8 bases left between them. Germline V CDR1 and CDR2: MNHEY, SVGAGI. The CDR3 covers 15 residues.

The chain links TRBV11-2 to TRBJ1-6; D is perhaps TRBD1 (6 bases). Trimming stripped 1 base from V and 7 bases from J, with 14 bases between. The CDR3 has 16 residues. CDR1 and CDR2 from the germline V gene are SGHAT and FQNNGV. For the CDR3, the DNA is TGTGCCAGCAGCTTAGGAGGAGGGGGGGCGAATTCACCCCTCCACTTT. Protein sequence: CASSLGGGGANSPLHF.

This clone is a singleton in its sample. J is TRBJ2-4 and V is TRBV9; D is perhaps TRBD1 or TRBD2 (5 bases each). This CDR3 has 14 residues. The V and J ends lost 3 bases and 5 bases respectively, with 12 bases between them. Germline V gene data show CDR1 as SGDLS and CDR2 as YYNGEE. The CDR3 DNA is TGTGCCAGCAGCGCCGGGACGCCTCAAAACATTCAGTACTTC. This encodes CASSAGTPQNIQYF.

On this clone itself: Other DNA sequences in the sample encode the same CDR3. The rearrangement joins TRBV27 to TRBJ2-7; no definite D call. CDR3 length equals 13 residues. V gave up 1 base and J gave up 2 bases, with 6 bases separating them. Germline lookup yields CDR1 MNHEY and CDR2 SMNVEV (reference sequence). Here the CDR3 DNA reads TGTGCCAGCAGTTTATTTGGCACCTACGAGCAGTACTTC. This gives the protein CASSLFGTYEQYF.

The CDR3 DNA is TGCGCCAGCAGCCAAGACGAGGGAGGCGCCTACGAGCAGTACTTC. Residues: CASSQDEGGAYEQYF. This chain links TRBV4-3 with TRBJ2-7, with TRBD2 as a possible D gene (6 bases). V dropped 0 bases and J dropped 2 bases, with 11 bases sitting between them. Germline CDR1 LGHNA, CDR2 YSLEER. The CDR3 loop spans 15 amino acids.

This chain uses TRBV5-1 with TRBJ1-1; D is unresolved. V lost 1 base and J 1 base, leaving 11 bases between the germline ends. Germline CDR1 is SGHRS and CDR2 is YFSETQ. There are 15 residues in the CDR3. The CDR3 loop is CASSLWGDRNTEAFF. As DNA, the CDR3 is TGCGCCAGCAGCTTGTGGGGTGACCGGAACACTGAAGCTTTCTTT.

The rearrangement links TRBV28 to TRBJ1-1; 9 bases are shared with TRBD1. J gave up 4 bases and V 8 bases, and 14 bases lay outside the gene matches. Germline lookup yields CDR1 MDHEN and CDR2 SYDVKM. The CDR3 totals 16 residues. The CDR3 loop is CASLQGARILGTEAFF. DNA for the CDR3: TGTGCCAGCCTACAGGGGGCTAGGATTCTGGGCACTGAAGCTTTCTTT.

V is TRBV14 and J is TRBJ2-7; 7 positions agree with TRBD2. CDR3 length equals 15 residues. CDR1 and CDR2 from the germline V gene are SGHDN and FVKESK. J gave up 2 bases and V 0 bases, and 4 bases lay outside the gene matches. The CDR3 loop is CASSQDGAGAYEQYF. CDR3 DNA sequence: TGTGCCAGCAGCCAAGATGGGGCGGGGGCCTACGAGCAGTACTTC.